Shown below are 10 T cell receptor beta chains from a single sample sequenced in a study of T cell repertoires in cytomegalovirus infection. These receptors have no identified antigens. TCRdb analysed the reads with MiXCR anew, one entry per CDR3 protein. The sample holds around 360,000 distinct CDR3 sequences, roughly 34% seen once. The starting material was cultured PBMCs, obtained from culture after CMV antigen stimulation. Receptors originate from a human donor in good health (CMV status not recorded). Some clones in this sample may be carry-over from other donors' samples.

This clonotype was counted only a few times. V and J are TRBV4-2 and TRBJ2-2; the match to TRBD2 covers 9 bases. CDR1 is LGHNA, CDR2 YNFKEQ, per germline. CDR3 length: 19 residues. The J segment lost 1 base and the V segment lost 1 base, leaving 10 bases of the junction unmatched. In nucleotides, the CDR3 is TGTGCCAGCAGCCAAGTGTTAGCGGGAGATCTGGAGAACACCGGGGAGCTGTTTTTT. Its protein is CASSQVLAGDLENTGELFF.

V usage is TRBV5-6 and J usage is TRBJ1-1, with 7 bases fitting TRBD1. Germline CDR1 SGHDT, CDR2 YYEEEE. This CDR3 contains 16 residues. V shed 2 bases, J shed 0 bases, and the junction held 7 bases outside the gene matches. The CDR3 region is CASSLPGQRMNTEAFF. In DNA, the CDR3 is TGTGCCAGCAGCTTACCGGGACAGAGAATGAACACTGAAGCTTTCTTT.

This clonotype was counted between two and nine times. Here the CDR3 DNA reads TGTGCCAGCAGTTATCAGGCAGAGCAGTACGTC. Protein product: CASSYQAEQYV. The chain joins TRBV6-6 to TRBJ2-7, with unresolved D. Looked up from germline, CDR1 is MNHNY and CDR2 is SVGAGI (reference sequence). V was trimmed by 3 bases and J by 7 bases, leaving 7 bases between them. The CDR3 is 11 amino acids.

This clonotype was detected a few times. This chain joins TRBV18 and TRBJ2-5, with D perhaps matching TRBD1 (6 bases). The V gene's germline CDR1 is KGHSH and CDR2 LQKENI. The CDR3 is made up of 14 amino acids. V was shortened by 3 bases and J by 2 bases, with 10 bases between the two germline ends. The CDR3 sequence: CASSPGTNQETQYF. CDR3 DNA: TGTGCCAGCTCACCTGGGACAAATCAAGAGACCCAGTACTTC.

The rearrangement links TRBV4-1 to TRBJ2-1; possible D gene TRBD1, 5 bases. The V end lost 4 bases, the J end lost 4 bases, and 11 bases lay between the germline ends. Germline values: CDR1 MGHRA, CDR2 YSYEKL. There are 14 residues in the CDR3. The CDR3 coding sequence is TGCGCCAGCAGCCCGGTGGGGCGGTACAATGAGCAGTTCTTC. Translated: CASSPVGRYNEQFF.

This clonotype was detected ten times or more. The genes are TRBV7-6 and TRBJ2-1, with no clear D. V was clipped by 1 base and J by 6 bases, with 10 bases between them. The V gene's germline CDR1 is SGHVS and CDR2 FNYEAQ. The CDR3 runs 14 residues. As DNA, the CDR3 is TGTGCCAGCAGCTTAGGCGCGACACCCAATGAGCAGTTCTTC. This encodes CASSLGATPNEQFF.

In DNA form, the CDR3 reads TGTGCCAGCATCACGAATTCGGGACTAGCGGGCACCGGGGAGCTGTTTTTT. Encoded protein: CASITNSGLAGTGELFF. The genes are TRBV6-2 or TRBV6-3 and TRBJ2-2; 12 bases are shared with TRBD2. The J segment lost 4 bases and the V segment lost 7 bases, leaving 10 bases of the junction unmatched. Germline CDR1 reads MNHEY; CDR2 reads SVGEGT. The CDR3 has 17 residues.

This clonotype was seen only a few times. V and J are TRBV12-3 or TRBV12-4 and TRBJ1-3; no reliable D call. This CDR3 spans 15 amino acids. The V end lost 3 bases, the J end lost 0 bases, and 9 bases lay between the germline ends. CDR3 in DNA: TGTGCCAGCAGTTTCGCCGTACTCTCTGGAAACACCATATATTTT. Its translation: CASSFAVLSGNTIYF.

This clonotype was observed a few times. V is TRBV4-1 and J is TRBJ2-1; D ambiguous. The CDR3 is 16 amino acids. V was cut by 0 bases and J by 7 bases, with 16 bases left in between. Germline lookup yields CDR1 MGHRA and CDR2 YSYEKL. Here the CDR3 reads CASSQDPSGELNEQFF. Written as DNA, the CDR3 is TGCGCCAGCAGCCAAGATCCCTCAGGAGAATTGAATGAGCAGTTCTTC.

This clonotype was recorded once. This rearrangement joins TRBV4-1 to TRBJ2-5; TRBD1 matches at 8 bases. CDR3 length: 18 residues. V lost 2 bases, J lost 3 bases, and 14 bases stayed unmatched. CDR1 and CDR2 (germline): MGHRA, YSYEKL. The CDR3 is CASSQTMAGGFWKETQYF. For the CDR3, the DNA is TGCGCCAGCAGCCAAACAATGGCAGGGGGCTTCTGGAAAGAGACCCAGTACTTC.